These T cell receptor beta chains were read from a single sample in a study of beta chain features in type 1 diabetes. The assay was immunoSEQ multiplex PCR, and TCRdb's table has in-frame clones only and misses some. Of 350,000 to 450,000 clones listed, over 13% are singletons. The specimen sequenced was naive CD4+ T cells from blood. These TCRs come from a woman between 18 and 29 years old in good health. Both conserved end residues are part of each CDR3. Fields, in order: J gene, clone size, V gene, CDR3 protein. Only part of the rows carry a size: once, few, many, or a class if the clone is expanded.

TRBJ1-5 few TRBV11-2 CASSPDSGEPQHF
TRBJ2-5 . TRBV25-1 CASSWRQETQYF
TRBJ1-3 few TRBV4-1 CASSQTVLGNTIYF
TRBJ2-3 . TRBV6-4 CASSEGQSTDTQYF
TRBJ2-1 . TRBV7-3 CASSRPGTSGLGEQFF
TRBJ2-7 . TRBV5-1 CARWGHGATGEQYF
TRBJ2-1 few TRBV28 CASSLSGLRFNEQFF
TRBJ1-1 . TRBV9 CASSATHNSLNTEAFF
TRBJ2-5 . TRBV27 CAKNRDRGRGETQYF
TRBJ2-1 . TRBV28 CASSPPLGTSGRVHEQFF
TRBJ2-5 few TRBV7-9 CASSLGTGQYQETQYF
TRBJ2-2 few TRBV11-2 CASSGRRNTGELFF
TRBJ2-5 few TRBV4-2 CASSQGREKETQYF
TRBJ2-1 few TRBV7-9 CASSSKGPLDSVEQFF
TRBJ1-1 . TRBV28 CASSFLGDTEAFF
TRBJ2-1 . TRBV5-4 CASSLEGGVNEQFF
TRBJ2-2 . TRBV14 CASSQSYTGELFF
TRBJ1-2 few TRBV28 CASSLFSKPYGYTF
TRBJ2-1 . TRBV12-5 CASGSDYFSYNEQFF
TRBJ2-7 few TRBV15 CATSERVATYEQYF
TRBJ2-5 few TRBV5-4 CASSFDMAGSQETQYF
TRBJ1-4 . TRBV30 CAWSTGQFGEKLFF
TRBJ2-3 few TRBV27 CASRLTGSDTQYF
TRBJ2-7 . TRBV14 CASSLIYRVSSYEQYF
TRBJ2-3 . TRBV19 CASRNPGSSTDTQYF
TRBJ2-1 . TRBV2 CASSEALPYNEQFF
TRBJ1-5 few TRBV5-4 CASSDYRANQPQHF
TRBJ2-6 . TRBV7-2 CASSIRTGSASGANVLTF
TRBJ2-1 . TRBV4-3 CASSPARGVYNEQFF
TRBJ1-1 . TRBV25-1 CASRYGGSTEAFF
TRBJ2-7 few TRBV7-9 CASSAGGPEQYF
TRBJ1-1 . TRBV14 CASSRDRATEAFF
TRBJ2-1 few TRBV5-4 CASSLMRDRDIYNEQFF
TRBJ2-1 few TRBV7-8 CASRARGSGINNEQFF
TRBJ1-2 . TRBV7-8 CASSLVRPGGGSSYGYTF
TRBJ2-2 . TRBV11-1 CASSFTSGNTGELFF
TRBJ2-5 . TRBV4-1 CASSQDGLVPQETQYF
TRBJ1-3 . TRBV30 CAWRTGQGLPGNTIYF
TRBJ1-1 few TRBV7-3 CASSSGSEMNTEAFF
TRBJ1-5 . TRBV7-9 CASSLTRQAPYSNQPQHF
TRBJ2-2 . TRBV11-2 CASSLGTTNTGELFF
TRBJ1-4 few TRBV30 CAWSRDRPNEKLFF
TRBJ1-1 . TRBV5-1 CASSLDGTGGTEAFF
TRBJ2-7 . TRBV2 CASSGQGREQYF
TRBJ2-1 . TRBV7-2 CASSLGTLQYNEQFF
TRBJ2-3 few TRBV4-1 CASRGGLAGFADTQYF
TRBJ2-5 . TRBV19 CASSRPAGVGETQYF
TRBJ1-5 few TRBV30 CAWSPRFDQPQHF
TRBJ2-7 . TRBV5-1 CASSLNRGLSYEQYF
TRBJ2-5 few TRBV5-1 CASSRNLGQGGSETQYF
TRBJ2-7 . TRBV30 CAWSEQTISYEQYF
TRBJ2-1 few TRBV7-2 CASSYLTSGRDEQFF
TRBJ2-5 few TRBV4-2 CASSQGGSQETQYF
TRBJ2-1 few TRBV7-6 CASSSQGAGYNEQFF
TRBJ2-5 . TRBV5-1 CASSPNSGQETQYF
TRBJ2-2 few TRBV7-8 CASSLVLAGAPGELFF
TRBJ1-1 . TRBV21-1 CASSKEGTALNTEAFF
TRBJ1-2 few TRBV25-1 CASSRGRALNYGYTF
TRBJ1-5 . TRBV11-2 CASSLDRGNQPQHF
TRBJ2-1 few TRBV7-9 CASSFLAGASSYNEQFF